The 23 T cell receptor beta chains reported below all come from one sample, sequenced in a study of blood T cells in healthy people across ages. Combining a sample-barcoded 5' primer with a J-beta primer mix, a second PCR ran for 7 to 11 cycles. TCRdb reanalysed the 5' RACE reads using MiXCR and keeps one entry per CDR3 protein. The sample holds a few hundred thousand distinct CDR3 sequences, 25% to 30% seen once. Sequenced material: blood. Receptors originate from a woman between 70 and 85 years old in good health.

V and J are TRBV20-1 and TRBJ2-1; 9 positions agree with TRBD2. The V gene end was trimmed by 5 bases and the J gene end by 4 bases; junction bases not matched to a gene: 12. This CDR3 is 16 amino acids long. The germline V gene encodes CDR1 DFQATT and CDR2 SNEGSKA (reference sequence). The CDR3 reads CSAPLGGGGDYNEQFF. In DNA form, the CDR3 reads TGCAGTGCTCCCCTCGGAGGCGGGGGGGATTACAATGAGCAGTTCTTC.

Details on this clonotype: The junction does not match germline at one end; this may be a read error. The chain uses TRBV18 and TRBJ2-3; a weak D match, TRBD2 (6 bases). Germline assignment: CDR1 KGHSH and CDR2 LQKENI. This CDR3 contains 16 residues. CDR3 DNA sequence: TGTACCAGCTCACCACCGGGAAGCGGGTTCACAGATACGCAGTATTTT. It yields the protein CTSSPPGSGFTDTQYF.

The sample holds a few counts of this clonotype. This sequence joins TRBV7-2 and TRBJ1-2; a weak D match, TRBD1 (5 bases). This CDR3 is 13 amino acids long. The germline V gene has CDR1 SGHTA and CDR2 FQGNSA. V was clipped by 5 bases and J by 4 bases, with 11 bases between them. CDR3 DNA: TGTGCCAGCAGCCCCCCGGGGGTCTATGGCTACACCTTC. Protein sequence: CASSPPGVYGYTF.

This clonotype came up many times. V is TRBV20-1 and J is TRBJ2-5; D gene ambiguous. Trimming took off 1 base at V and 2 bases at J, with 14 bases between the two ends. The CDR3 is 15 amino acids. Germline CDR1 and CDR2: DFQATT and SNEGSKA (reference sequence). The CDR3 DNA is TGCAGTGCTAGAGGTCTCAGGATTTTTCAAGAGACCCAGTACTTC. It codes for CSARGLRIFQETQYF.

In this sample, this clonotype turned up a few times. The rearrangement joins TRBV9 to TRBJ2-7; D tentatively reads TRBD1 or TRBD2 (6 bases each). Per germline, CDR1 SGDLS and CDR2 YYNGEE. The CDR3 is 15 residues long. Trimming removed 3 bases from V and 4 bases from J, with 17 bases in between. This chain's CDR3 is CASSGEPGGLYEQYF. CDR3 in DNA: TGTGCCAGCAGCGGCGAACCCGGGGGCTTGTACGAGCAGTACTTC.

In DNA, the CDR3 is TGTGCCAGTCGACGGGGTTCCTTCCAAGAGACCCAGTACTTC. It yields the protein CASRRGSFQETQYF. The chain recombines TRBV27 with TRBJ2-5; TRBD2 is a possible D gene (5 bases). The CDR3 length is 14 residues. Germline CDR1 is MNHEY and CDR2 is SMNVEV (reference sequence). Between the trimmed V and J ends, which lost 9 bases and 1 base, there was a span of 15 bases.

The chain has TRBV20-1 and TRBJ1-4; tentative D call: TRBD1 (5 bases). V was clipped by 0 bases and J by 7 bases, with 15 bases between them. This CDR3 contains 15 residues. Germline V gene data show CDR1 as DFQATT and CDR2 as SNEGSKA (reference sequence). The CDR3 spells CSARDAGSGGEKLFF. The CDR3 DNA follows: TGCAGTGCTAGAGACGCAGGGTCAGGAGGTGAAAAACTGTTTTTT.

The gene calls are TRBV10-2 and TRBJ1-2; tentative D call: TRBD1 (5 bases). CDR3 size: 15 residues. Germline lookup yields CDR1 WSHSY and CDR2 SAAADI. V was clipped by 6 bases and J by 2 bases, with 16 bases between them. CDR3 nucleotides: TGCGCCAGCAGGCCCAGGGCTCATACCAACTATGGCTACACCTTC. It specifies CASRPRAHTNYGYTF.

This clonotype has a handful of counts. The CDR3 DNA is TGTGCCAGCAGCTTGGGGGCAGGACAAGCGCTCTATGGCTACACCTTC. Translated: CASSLGAGQALYGYTF. The J gene is TRBJ1-2, the V gene TRBV5-6; perhaps TRBD1 as D (5 bases). The V end was cut by 0 bases, the J end by 4 bases, with 16 bases between. The CDR3 loop spans 16 amino acids. Germline V gene data show CDR1 as SGHDT and CDR2 as YYEEEE.

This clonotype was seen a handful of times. The chain's CDR3 is CASSVTGGMETQYF. The DNA of the CDR3 is TGTGCCAGCAGCGTAACGGGGGGGATGGAGACCCAGTACTTC. The rearrangement joins TRBV9 to TRBJ2-5, with 8 bases aligning to TRBD2. Germline lookup yields CDR1 SGDLS and CDR2 YYNGEE. This CDR3 is 14 amino acids long. V trimming: 1 base; J trimming: 5 bases; junction bases outside the gene matches: 4.

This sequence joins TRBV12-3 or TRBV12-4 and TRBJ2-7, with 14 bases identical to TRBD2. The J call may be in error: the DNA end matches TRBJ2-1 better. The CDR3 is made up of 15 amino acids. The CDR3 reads CASRLTSGGGREQFF. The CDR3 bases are TGTGCCAGCAGACTGACTAGCGGGGGGGGCCGGGAGCAGTTCTTC.

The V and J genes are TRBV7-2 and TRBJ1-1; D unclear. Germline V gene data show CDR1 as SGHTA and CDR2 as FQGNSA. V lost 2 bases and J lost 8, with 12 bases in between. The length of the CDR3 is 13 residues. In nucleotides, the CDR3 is TGTGCCAGCAGCTTATTGCTCGAGAACGAAGCTTTCTTT. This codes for CASSLLLENEAFF.

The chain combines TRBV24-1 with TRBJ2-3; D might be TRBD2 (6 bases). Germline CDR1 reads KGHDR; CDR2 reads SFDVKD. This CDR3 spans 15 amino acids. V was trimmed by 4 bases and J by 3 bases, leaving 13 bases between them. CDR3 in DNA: TGTGCCACCAGTGACCTGCGGGGCACGACAGATACGCAGTATTTT. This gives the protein CATSDLRGTTDTQYF.

Written as DNA, the CDR3 is TGTGCCAGCAGTATTAATAGCGGGAGGGCGGAAGAGCAGTACTTC. It encodes CASSINSGRAEEQYF. The rearrangement joins TRBV12-3 or TRBV12-4 to TRBJ2-7; 11 bases are a match to TRBD2. The CDR3 covers 15 residues. V shed 5 bases and J 7 bases; nucleotides not matched to a gene: 10.

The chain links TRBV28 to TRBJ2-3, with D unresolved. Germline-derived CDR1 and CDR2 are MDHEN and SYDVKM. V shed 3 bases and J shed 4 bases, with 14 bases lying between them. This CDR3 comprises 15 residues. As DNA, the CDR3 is TGTGCCAGCAGTTTTCGGGCCCAGCCGTCAGATACGCAGTATTTT. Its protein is CASSFRAQPSDTQYF.

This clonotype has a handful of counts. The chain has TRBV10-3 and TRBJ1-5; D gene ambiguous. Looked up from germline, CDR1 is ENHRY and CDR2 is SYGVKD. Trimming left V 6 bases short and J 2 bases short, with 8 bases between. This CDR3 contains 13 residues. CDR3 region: CAIRPYGNQPQHF. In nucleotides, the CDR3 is TGTGCCATCAGGCCATATGGCAATCAGCCCCAGCATTTT.

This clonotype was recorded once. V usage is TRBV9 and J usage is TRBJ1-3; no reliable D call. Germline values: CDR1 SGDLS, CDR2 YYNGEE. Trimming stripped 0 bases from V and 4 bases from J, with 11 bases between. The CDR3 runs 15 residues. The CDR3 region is CASSVEGGYGNTIYF. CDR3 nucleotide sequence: TGTGCCAGCAGCGTAGAAGGAGGGTACGGAAACACCATATATTTT.

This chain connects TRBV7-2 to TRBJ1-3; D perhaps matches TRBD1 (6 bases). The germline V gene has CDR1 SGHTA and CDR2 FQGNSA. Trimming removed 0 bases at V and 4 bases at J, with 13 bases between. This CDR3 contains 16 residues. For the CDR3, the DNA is TGTGCCAGCAGCTTAGCGCCGGGGGGCGCAGGAAACACCATATATTTT. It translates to CASSLAPGGAGNTIYF.

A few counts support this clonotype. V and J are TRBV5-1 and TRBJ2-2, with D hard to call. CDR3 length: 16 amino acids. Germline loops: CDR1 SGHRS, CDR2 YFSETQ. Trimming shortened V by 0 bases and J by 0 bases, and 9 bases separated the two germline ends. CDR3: CASSLAPSPNTGELFF. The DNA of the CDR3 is TGCGCCAGCAGCTTGGCCCCCTCACCGAACACCGGGGAGCTGTTTTTT.

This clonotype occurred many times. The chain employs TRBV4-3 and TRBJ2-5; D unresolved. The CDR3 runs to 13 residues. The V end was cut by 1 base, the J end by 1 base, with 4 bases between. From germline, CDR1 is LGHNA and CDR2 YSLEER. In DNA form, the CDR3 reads TGCGCCAGCAGCCAAGTTTCCCAAGAGACCCAGTACTTC. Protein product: CASSQVSQETQYF.

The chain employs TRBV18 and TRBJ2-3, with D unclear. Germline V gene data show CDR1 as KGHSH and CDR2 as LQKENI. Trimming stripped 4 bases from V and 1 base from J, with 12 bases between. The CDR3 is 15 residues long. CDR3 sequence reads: CASSLDTSRTDTQYF. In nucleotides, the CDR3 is TGTGCCAGCTCACTGGATACCTCGCGCACAGATACGCAGTATTTT.

Written as DNA, the CDR3 is TGTGCCAGCATTGCGGGCATCCATGGCGAGACCCAGTACTTC. Translation gives CASIAGIHGETQYF. The V call is TRBV25-1, the J call TRBJ2-1; possibly TRBD2 for D (5 bases). Gene TRBJ2-5 matches the end of the DNA better, so the J call may be wrong. The CDR3 consists of 14 residues. Germline V gene data show CDR1 as MGHDK and CDR2 as SYGVNS.

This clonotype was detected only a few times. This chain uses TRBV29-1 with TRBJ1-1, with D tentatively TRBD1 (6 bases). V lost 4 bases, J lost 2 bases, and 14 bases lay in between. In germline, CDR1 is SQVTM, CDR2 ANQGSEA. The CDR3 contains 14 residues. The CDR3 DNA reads TGCAGCGTTGGGGTGAACAGGGCAAACACTGAAGCTTTCTTT. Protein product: CSVGVNRANTEAFF.